A single sample gave rise to the 10 T cell receptor beta chains below, sequenced in a study of T-cell memory formation after mild COVID-19. MiXCR, applied by TCRdb to the 5' RACE reads, yields one record per CDR3 protein. In the table there are more than 450,000 distinct CDR3 sequences, over 15% of which are singletons. The sequenced sample was PBMCs or a T cell subset sorted from them (not recorded which). The receptors were sampled from an adult woman who had mild COVID-19 (a few samples of this study predate the infection). Cell type and time point are not known.

There are many counts of this clonotype. The chain uses TRBV12-3 or TRBV12-4 and TRBJ2-5, with 7 bases matching TRBD2. The V and J ends lost 3 bases and 7 bases, in that order; junction bases with no gene match: 17. There are 17 residues in the CDR3. CDR3 bases: TGTGCCAGCAGTTTCCGGCCCCTAGCGGACCCGCATACGACCCAGTACTTC. Its translation is CASSFRPLADPHTTQYF.

This rearrangement joins TRBV11-2 to TRBJ1-4; D uncertain. This CDR3 spans 16 amino acids. Trimming cost V 4 bases and J 7 bases, with 19 bases left between them. Germline V CDR1 and CDR2: SGHAT, FQNNGV. The CDR3 region has the DNA TGTGCCAGCAGCTCGCTAACCGTCAGAGGATCTGAAAAACTGTTTTTT. This translates into CASSSLTVRGSEKLFF.

This clonotype was observed a handful of times. The genes are TRBV6-1 and TRBJ1-4; 9 nucleotides line up with TRBD1. CDR3 length: 17 residues. Germline V gene data show CDR1 as MNHNS and CDR2 as SASEGT. With 11 bases clipped from V and 6 bases from J, the junction kept 19 bases outside the gene matches. This CDR3 is CAASDRGRPESHEKLFF. In DNA form, the CDR3 reads TGTGCCGCCTCGGACAGGGGCCGCCCGGAAAGCCATGAAAAACTGTTTTTT.

The chain couples TRBV20-1 to TRBJ1-5; a possible D gene is TRBD1 (5 bases). CDR1 DFQATT and CDR2 SNEGSKA come from the germline V gene (reference sequence). V lost 1 base and J lost 0, with 10 bases in between. CDR3 length: 15 amino acids. In DNA, the CDR3 is TGCAGTGCTAGAGGGGGCGGGGGTAGCAATCAGCCCCAGCATTTT. This translates into CSARGGGGSNQPQHF.

This clonotype was detected only a few times. One end of the junction varies from germline; a read error may be responsible. The CDR3 here is CAISRDTEAFF. The CDR3 nucleotides read TGTGCCATCAGCCGGGACACCGAAGCTTTCTTT. The gene calls are TRBV10-3 and TRBJ1-1, with a tentative D call TRBD1 (6 bases). CDR3 length: 11 amino acids. Germline V gene data show CDR1 as ENHRY and CDR2 as SYGVKD.

For the CDR3, the DNA is TGCAGTGCTAACGATCCGGGACAGGCGTATGGCTACACCTTC. This encodes CSANDPGQAYGYTF. V and J are TRBV20-1 and TRBJ1-2, with 8 nucleotides matching TRBD1. From germline, CDR1 is DFQATT and CDR2 SNEGSKA (reference sequence). After removal of 4 bases from V and 5 bases from J, the junction contained 9 bases not matched to a gene. This CDR3 region has 14 residues.

This clonotype appeared a few times. The chain recombines TRBV7-2 with TRBJ1-2; no clear D. There are 17 residues in the CDR3. The V end lost 2 bases, the J end lost 1 base, and 17 bases lay between the germline ends. Per the germline V gene, CDR1 is SGHTA and CDR2 is FQGNSA. In DNA form, the CDR3 reads TGTGCCAGCAGCTTAAGTACGCTTTATGGGAGTAACTATGGCTACACCTTC. Encoded protein: CASSLSTLYGSNYGYTF.

V is TRBV20-1 and J is TRBJ1-4, with D possibly matching TRBD1 (6 bases). CDR3 size: 14 residues. The germline gives CDR1 DFQATT, CDR2 SNEGSKA (reference sequence). In nucleotides, the CDR3 is TGCAGCCCTAGGGACATATCCGGAAATGAAAAACTGTTTTTT. Translated: CSPRDISGNEKLFF.

The chain uses TRBV10-3 and TRBJ2-7; 11 nucleotides align to TRBD2. Per the germline V gene, CDR1 is ENHRY and CDR2 is SYGVKD. There are 14 residues in the CDR3. V lost 3 bases, J lost 3 bases, and 1 base stayed unmatched. The CDR3: CAISDGTSGYEQYF. The CDR3 DNA sequence: TGTGCCATCAGTGATGGGACTAGCGGCTACGAGCAGTACTTC.

This clonotype occurred many times. The rearrangement uses TRBV2 and TRBJ2-1; D is possibly TRBD2 (7 bases). The CDR3 contains 13 residues. V was shortened by 6 bases and J by 3 bases, with 9 bases between the two germline ends. In germline, CDR1 is SNHLY, CDR2 FYNNEI. In DNA form, the CDR3 reads TGTGCCAGCAGAGGGGGGGGCTACAATGAGCAGTTCTTC. It yields the protein CASRGGGYNEQFF.